These 20 T cell receptor beta chains share one sample of origin, sequenced in a study of blood T cell repertoires in COVID-19. Clones were read by immunoSEQ multiplex PCR, and TCRdb kept only the in-frame ones, dropping some. The sample contains 120,000 to 150,000 clones, approximately 80% of which appear only once. The sample comprised peripheral blood. The receptors here all came from a human donor in a cohort sampled during active COVID-19.

In this sample, this clone turned up once. The chain combines TRBV19 with TRBJ1-2; 7 nucleotides line up with TRBD1. Germline CDR1 and CDR2: LNHDA and SQIVND (reference sequence). The length of the CDR3 is 16 residues. V lost 3 bases to trimming and J lost 2 bases; unmatched junction nucleotides: 9. CDR3 loop: CASSMMWTGLNYGYTF. Here the CDR3 DNA reads TGTGCCAGTAGTATGATGTGGACAGGATTAAACTATGGCTACACCTTC.

V is TRBV7-6 and J is TRBJ2-5, with 9 nucleotides matching TRBD2. J gave up 2 bases and V 3 bases, and 4 bases lay outside the gene matches. The germline CDR1 and CDR2 sequences are SGHVS and FNYEAQ. There are 15 residues in the CDR3. The CDR3 sequence is CASSLWAGGQETQYF. DNA for the CDR3: TGTGCCAGCAGCTTGTGGGCGGGGGGGCAAGAGACCCAGTACTTC.

This clone was detected once. This chain uses TRBV7-2 with TRBJ2-4, with TRBD2 identical over 7 bases. Trimming cost V 1 base and J 6 bases; bases outside gene matches: 6. Germline V gene sequence: CDR1 SGHTA, CDR2 FQGNSA. This CDR3 has 15 amino acids. CDR3 amino acids: CASSLGAGPGNIQYF. CDR3 nucleotides: TGTGCCAGCAGCTTAGGAGCGGGGCCTGGAAACATTCAGTACTTC.

This chain connects TRBV10-3 to TRBJ2-7, with TRBD1 identical over 7 bases. The CDR3 contains 13 residues. J gave up 0 bases and V 5 bases, and 1 base lay outside the gene matches. Germline V gene lookup returns CDR1 ENHRY and CDR2 SYGVKD. CDR3 sequence (DNA): TGTGCCATCAGTCGGGACAGCTCCTACGAGCAGTACTTC. Translated, it gives CAISRDSSYEQYF.

The chain links TRBV15 to TRBJ2-2, with D possibly being TRBD1 (6 bases). V shed 6 bases and J shed 4 bases, with 15 bases lying between them. The germline gives CDR1 LNHNV, CDR2 YYDKDF (reference sequence). The length of the CDR3 is 15 residues. CDR3 loop: CATRPPGHSTGELFF. The CDR3 region has the DNA TGTGCCACCAGGCCTCCGGGACATAGCACCGGGGAGCTGTTTTTT. Full variable domain (outside the CDR3, taken from reference TRBV15 and TRBJ2-2): DAMVIQNPRYQVTQFGKPVTLSCSQTLNHNVMYWYQQKSSQAPKLLFHYYDKDFNNEADTPDNFQSRRPNTSFCFLDIRSPGLGDTAMYLCATRPPGHSTGELFFGEGSRLTVL.

A few counts support this clone. CDR3 bases: TGTGCCAGCAGCCCGGACAGGGGGTCCCCTTTTGGCTACGAGCAGTACTTC. Its protein is CASSPDRGSPFGYEQYF. The chain is built from TRBV13 and TRBJ2-7; 10 bases align to TRBD1. CDR1 and CDR2 (germline): PRHDT, FYEKMQ (reference sequence). V was pared by 5 bases and J by 3 bases, with 13 bases of the junction left unmatched. The length of the CDR3 is 17 residues.

The V and J genes are TRBV6-5 and TRBJ2-1, with D possibly TRBD2 on 6 matching bases. With 2 bases removed from V and 7 bases from J, the gap between germline ends came to 15 bases. Germline V gives CDR1 MNHEY, CDR2 SVGAGI. The CDR3 runs to 15 residues. CDR3 sequence reads: CASSYPRGGENEQFF. CDR3 coding DNA: TGTGCCAGCAGTTACCCGCGGGGAGGAGAAAATGAGCAGTTCTTC.

The V and J genes are TRBV9 and TRBJ2-3; tentatively, D is TRBD1 (5 bases). Germline V CDR1 and CDR2: SGDLS, YYNGEE. There are 16 residues in the CDR3. The V and J ends lost 4 bases and 3 bases respectively, with 18 bases between them. CDR3 coding DNA: TGTGCCAGCAGCCCAGGACCGACAGTATGGACAGATACGCAGTATTTT. Translation gives CASSPGPTVWTDTQYF.

The rearrangement uses TRBV28 and TRBJ1-4; TRBD1 might be the D (5 bases). Germline CDR1 MDHEN, CDR2 SYDVKM. The CDR3 sequence is 14 residues long. V gave up 5 bases and J gave up 5 bases, with 12 bases separating them. CDR3 amino acids: CASSPAGRNEKLFF. CDR3 DNA: TGTGCCAGCAGTCCGGCAGGGAGGAATGAAAAACTGTTTTTT.

V gene TRBV5-1 combines with J gene TRBJ2-2, with D hard to call. Trimming removed 0 bases at V and 4 bases at J, with 7 bases between. The CDR3 runs 14 residues. Germline V gene sequence: CDR1 SGHRS, CDR2 YFSETQ. The CDR3 loop is CASSLGLPTGELFF. CDR3 DNA: TGCGCCAGCAGCTTGGGACTGCCCACCGGGGAGCTGTTTTTT.

The V and J genes are TRBV5-6 and TRBJ2-5, with 7 bases fitting TRBD1. This CDR3 is built from 14 residues. Germline V CDR1 and CDR2: SGHDT, YYEEEE. Unmatched junction bases numbered 5, after V lost 2 bases and J lost 4 bases. CDR3: CASSFGQVGETQYF. The CDR3, as DNA: TGTGCCAGCAGCTTCGGACAGGTTGGAGAGACCCAGTACTTC. The full variable domain, with the rest looked up from reference TRBV5-6 and TRBJ2-5, is DAGVTQSPTHLIKTRGQQVTLRCSPKSGHDTVSWYQQALGQGPQFIFQYYEEEERQRGNFPDRFSGHQFPNYSSELNVNALLLGDSALYLCASSFGQVGETQYFGPGTRLLVL.

The chain combines TRBV7-9 with TRBJ1-4; D gene uncertain. V dropped 0 bases and J dropped 8 bases, with 7 bases sitting between them. The CDR3 sequence is 13 residues long. CDR1 and CDR2 from the germline V gene are SEHNR and FQNEAQ (reference sequence). The CDR3 loop is CASSLANREKLFF. CDR3 in DNA: TGTGCCAGCAGCTTAGCAAATCGGGAAAAACTGTTTTTT.

This chain joins TRBV5-1 and TRBJ2-7; 12 bases match TRBD1. The CDR3 totals 15 residues. Looked up from germline, CDR1 is SGHRS and CDR2 is YFSETQ. V was pared by 4 bases and J by 2 bases, with 4 bases of the junction left unmatched. In nucleotides, the CDR3 is TGCGCCAGCAGCACGGGACAGGGGGCCACCTACGAGCAGTACTTC. This translates into CASSTGQGATYEQYF.

The chain carries TRBV3-1 (or the pseudogene TRBV3-2) and TRBJ2-5, with 13 bases identical to TRBD2. The ends lost 5 bases at V and 4 bases at J; junction bases unmatched: 7. Germline loops: CDR1 LGHDT, CDR2 YNNKEL (reference sequence). The CDR3 loop spans 16 amino acids. The CDR3 coding sequence is TGTGCCAGCAGCATGGGAACTAGCGGGGGGGCAGAGACCCAGTACTTC. As protein: CASSMGTSGGAETQYF.

This clone has just a few counts. The genes are TRBV5-4 and TRBJ2-1, with TRBD2 identical over 8 bases. Germline CDR1 and CDR2: SGHNT and YYREEE (reference sequence). The V and J ends lost 3 bases and 5 bases, in that order; junction bases with no gene match: 10. The CDR3 has 16 residues. The CDR3 region is CASSWPSSGGNNEQFF. As DNA, the CDR3 is TGTGCCAGCAGCTGGCCCTCAAGCGGGGGAAACAATGAGCAGTTCTTC.

This sequence joins TRBV4-3 and TRBJ1-2; D is possibly TRBD1 (5 bases). V was cut by 2 bases and J by 8 bases, with 18 bases left in between. Per germline, CDR1 LGHNA and CDR2 YSLEER. The CDR3 extends over 15 amino acids. CDR3 residues: CASSQSGRGSYGYTF. CDR3 bases: TGCGCCAGCAGCCAATCCGGAAGGGGAAGTTACGGCTACACCTTC.

The V call is TRBV18, the J call TRBJ2-6, with TRBD1 identical over 11 bases. CDR1 and CDR2 (germline): KGHSH, LQKENI. The CDR3 has 17 amino acids. Germline trimming cut 3 bases from V and 4 bases from J; bases unmatched to any gene: 5. The CDR3 nucleotides read TGTGCCAGCTCACCTGGACAGGGGGCGGGAGGGGCCAACGTCCTGACTTTC. Encoded protein: CASSPGQGAGGANVLTF.

DNA for the CDR3: TGTGCCAGCTCAACAACGACAGGGGGCGACTATGGCTACACCTTC. This encodes CASSTTTGGDYGYTF. The chain carries TRBV18 and TRBJ1-2; TRBD1 agrees at 10 bases. Germline V lookup: CDR1 KGHSH, CDR2 LQKENI. The CDR3 runs 15 residues. V lost 5 bases to trimming and J lost 3 bases; unmatched junction nucleotides: 6.

V gene TRBV6-2 or TRBV6-3 combines with J gene TRBJ1-3; 7 bases map to TRBD1. V dropped 2 bases and J dropped 11; count of bases not matched to a gene: 3. The CDR3 spans 12 residues. CDR1 MNHEY and CDR2 SVGEGT come from the germline V gene. DNA for the CDR3: TGTGCCAGCAGTTACGCCACAGGGGCCATATATTTT. It encodes CASSYATGAIYF.

The genes are TRBV3-1 (or the pseudogene TRBV3-2) and TRBJ2-7; weak D call: TRBD1 (5 bases). The V end was cut by 2 bases, the J end by 6 bases, with 17 bases between. Germline V gene data show CDR1 as LGHDT and CDR2 as YNNKEL (reference sequence). The CDR3 loop spans 15 amino acids. CDR3 sequence (DNA): TGTGCCAGCAGCCAACTCTCCAGGGTGGGCTCCGAGCAGTACTTC. It codes for CASSQLSRVGSEQYF.